This TCR beta chain was observed in a study of blood T cell repertoires in COVID-19. Study-wide background: T cells, B-cell-depleted T cells, or PBMCs supplied cDNA or gDNA.

Authors' data handling: The authors estimated nucleated cell counts from reference gene primer amplification. Assay used: immunoSEQ multiplex PCR; TCRdb lists only in-frame clones, some missing. V and J calls and clone size are those listed in that table; D and trimming were worked out from the DNA. The table lists over 100,000 clones, 75% to 85% of them singletons. The CDR3 consists of 17 residues. Trimming stripped 0 bases from V and 0 bases from J, with 12 bases between. The germline V gene encodes CDR1 SGHTA and CDR2 FQGTGA. The TCR sequence derives from a woman older than 75 with acute or convalescent COVID-19. The sequenced sample consisted of peripheral blood. V gene TRBV7-3 combines with J gene TRBJ1-3; D possibly corresponds to TRBD1 (5 bases). CDR3 in amino acids: CASSLTPGLTSGNTIYF. CDR3 in DNA: TGTGCCAGCAGCTTAACTCCGGGACTTACCTCTGGAAACACCATATATTTT.